This entry lists 19 T cell receptor beta chains sequenced from one sample in a study of T-cell memory formation after mild COVID-19. MiXCR, run by TCRdb on the 5' RACE reads, gives a single entry per CDR3 protein. The sample records about 560,000 distinct CDR3 sequences, less than 25% being singletons. The sample comprised PBMCs or a T cell subset sorted from them (not recorded which). Receptors were obtained from an adult woman who had mild COVID-19 (a few samples of this study predate the infection). Cell type and time point are not known.

This clonotype was seen repeatedly, ten times or more. This chain links TRBV5-1 with TRBJ2-3; tentative D call: TRBD2 (5 bases). Germline CDR1 and CDR2: SGHRS and YFSETQ. The CDR3 runs 15 residues. V lost 2 bases and J lost 4, with 14 bases in between. CDR3 in amino acids: CASSFEGANADTQYF. CDR3 bases: TGCGCCAGCAGCTTTGAGGGAGCTAACGCAGATACGCAGTATTTT.

This chain uses TRBV6-2 or TRBV6-3 with TRBJ2-5; D unclear. Germline loops: CDR1 MNHEY, CDR2 SVGEGT. CDR3 length: 18 amino acids. V shed 2 bases and J shed 4 bases, with 23 bases lying between them. The CDR3 coding sequence is TGTGCCAGCAGTTACGATCGGGCGCTCGCGGACGTTATAGAGACCCAGTACTTC. Its protein product is CASSYDRALADVIETQYF.

This clonotype was observed a few times. V is TRBV4-1 and J is TRBJ2-1, with D possibly matching TRBD2 (6 bases). The CDR3 extends over 14 amino acids. Germline V lookup: CDR1 MGHRA, CDR2 YSYEKL. V lost 6 bases and J lost 6, with 15 bases in between. In nucleotides, the CDR3 is TGCGCCAGCAGAAACCCCGGGGGACCCAATGAGCAGTTCTTC. Amino acid sequence: CASRNPGGPNEQFF.

The chain couples TRBV19 to TRBJ2-1; 8 bases agree with TRBD2. Germline assignment: CDR1 LNHDA and CDR2 SQIVND (reference sequence). With V trimmed by 6 bases and J by 6 bases, 10 bases remained unmatched. The CDR3 has 15 residues. The CDR3 DNA reads as TGTGCCAGTAGATTAAGCGGGAGTCCGGCCAATGAGCAGTTCTTC. Translation: CASRLSGSPANEQFF.

The chain combines TRBV20-1 with TRBJ1-2; weak D call: TRBD1 (6 bases). Germline CDR1 is DFQATT and CDR2 is SNEGSKA (reference sequence). V dropped 3 bases and J dropped 5 bases, with 7 bases sitting between them. The CDR3 loop spans 11 amino acids. CDR3 nucleotides: TGCAGTGCTAGGGACAGTTATGGCTACACCTTC. It specifies CSARDSYGYTF.

This chain joins TRBV20-1 and TRBJ2-5; D remains unclear. Germline CDR1 is DFQATT and CDR2 is SNEGSKA (reference sequence). CDR3 length: 11 amino acids. The ends were cut back, 5 bases at V and 10 bases at J, with 14 bases in the middle. The CDR3 here is CSAPDIGIQYF. CDR3 DNA sequence: TGCAGTGCTCCTGACATAGGGATCCAGTACTTC.

There are a few counts of this clonotype. The chain links TRBV20-1 to TRBJ1-1; D not resolved. The CDR3 extends over 10 amino acids. Germline V gives CDR1 DFQATT, CDR2 SNEGSKA (reference sequence). With 3 bases removed from V and 1 base from J, the gap between germline ends came to 0 bases. The CDR3 DNA follows: TGCAGTGCTAGGAACACTGAAGCTTTCTTT. This sequence encodes CSARNTEAFF.

This clonotype was detected only a few times. V usage is TRBV4-3 and J usage is TRBJ2-7, with D possibly matching TRBD1 (5 bases). The V end was cut by 2 bases, the J end by 2 bases, with 25 bases between. Germline-derived CDR1 and CDR2 are LGHNA and YSLEER. This CDR3 comprises 19 residues. The CDR3 DNA follows: TGCGCCAGCAGCCAATCTTCGTCGTCGACAGACTCACCAGCCTACGAGCAGTACTTC. This translates into CASSQSSSSTDSPAYEQYF.

This chain's CDR3 is CASSYGYSLPGEQFF. The CDR3 DNA sequence: TGTGCCAGCAGTTACGGGTACTCCCTACCCGGTGAGCAGTTCTTC. The chain has TRBV6-2 or TRBV6-3 and TRBJ2-1; D is ambiguous. Germline lookup yields CDR1 MNHEY and CDR2 SVGEGT. CDR3 length: 15 amino acids. The ends were cut back, 2 bases at V and 9 bases at J, with 17 bases in the middle.

The rearrangement joins TRBV29-1 to TRBJ2-7; D might be TRBD1 or TRBD2, each matching 5 bases. V dropped 4 bases and J dropped 2 bases, with 15 bases sitting between them. CDR3 length: 14 residues. Germline CDR1 SQVTM, CDR2 ANQGSEA. CDR3 region: CSVAGLRGTYEQYF. For the CDR3, the DNA is TGCAGCGTTGCGGGTTTGAGGGGAACCTACGAGCAGTACTTC.

This clonotype was recorded many times. The chain links TRBV5-1 to TRBJ2-3; D may be TRBD1 (6 bases). The CDR3 runs to 15 residues. Germline-derived CDR1 and CDR2 are SGHRS and YFSETQ. V lost 0 bases, J lost 5 bases, and 13 bases lay in between. Here the CDR3 reads CASSLDRVEVDTQYF. In DNA, the CDR3 is TGCGCCAGCAGCTTGGACAGGGTCGAGGTAGATACGCAGTATTTT.

The chain carries TRBV4-1 and TRBJ2-7, with D unresolved. V dropped 0 bases and J dropped 5 bases, with 17 bases sitting between them. Germline V CDR1 and CDR2: MGHRA, YSYEKL. The CDR3 runs 16 residues. The CDR3 protein is CASSQEGTDLTDEQYF. Here the CDR3 DNA reads TGCGCCAGCAGCCAAGAAGGTACAGATCTAACGGACGAGCAGTACTTC.

The CDR3 sequence: CASSPLVQGGTGELFF. Written as DNA, the CDR3 is TGTGCCAGCAGCCCACTGGTACAGGGAGGCACCGGGGAGCTGTTTTTT. The chain has TRBV7-3 and TRBJ2-2; the D call may be TRBD1 or TRBD2 (6 bases each). V lost 5 bases and J 4 bases, leaving 17 bases between the germline ends. This CDR3 region has 16 residues. Germline CDR1 SGHTA, CDR2 FQGTGA. Full variable domain (rest looked up from reference TRBV7-3 and TRBJ2-2): GAGVSQTPSNKVTEKGKYVELRCDPISGHTALYWYRQSLGQGPEFLIYFQGTGAADDSGLPNDRFFAVRPEGSVSTLKIQRTERGDSAVYLCASSPLVQGGTGELFFGEGSRLTVL.

J is TRBJ1-2 and V is TRBV5-6; D may be TRBD1 (6 bases). Looked up from germline, CDR1 is SGHDT and CDR2 is YYEEEE. The CDR3 length is 13 residues. V was trimmed by 6 bases and J by 4 bases, leaving 13 bases between them. The CDR3, as DNA: TGTGCCAGCACCACAGGGAGGTCCTATGGCTACACCTTC. Its translation: CASTTGRSYGYTF.

The chain has TRBV20-1 and TRBJ2-3; 9 positions agree with TRBD2. Germline V gene lookup returns CDR1 DFQATT and CDR2 SNEGSKA (reference sequence). The CDR3 spans 16 residues. With 6 bases clipped from V and 3 bases from J, the junction kept 13 bases outside the gene matches. The CDR3 here is CSATPRGGIRTDTQYF. The CDR3 DNA reads TGCAGTGCAACGCCGCGGGGGGGCATTCGAACAGATACGCAGTATTTT.

The chain couples TRBV12-3 or TRBV12-4 to TRBJ2-2, with D unclear. The length of the CDR3 is 17 residues. V was pared by 5 bases and J by 2 bases, with 18 bases between. The CDR3 protein is CASSGRFRLNNTGELFF. CDR3 sequence (DNA): TGTGCCAGCAGTGGAAGATTCAGACTTAATAACACCGGGGAGCTGTTTTTT.

The rearrangement links TRBV7-8 to TRBJ2-1; D possibly corresponds to TRBD1 (6 bases). Looked up from germline, CDR1 is SGHVS and CDR2 is FQNEAQ. This CDR3 has 11 amino acids. V lost 3 bases and J 10 bases, leaving 7 bases between the germline ends. The CDR3 sequence: CASSFGQEQFF. The CDR3 DNA reads TGTGCCAGCAGCTTTGGACAGGAGCAGTTCTTC.

Many counts were recorded for this clonotype. This sequence joins TRBV15 and TRBJ2-3; D not certain. CDR1 and CDR2 from the germline V gene are LNHNV and YYDKDF (reference sequence). The CDR3 sequence is 12 residues long. Trimming took 3 bases from V and 0 from J, leaving 1 base between them. Here the CDR3 reads CATSRSTDTQYF. In DNA form, the CDR3 reads TGTGCCACCAGCAGGAGCACAGATACGCAGTATTTT.

The chain combines TRBV3-1 with TRBJ1-5, with no clear D. V was cut by 1 base and J by 3 bases, with 7 bases left in between. The CDR3 length is 14 residues. Germline V gene lookup returns CDR1 LGHDT and CDR2 YNNKEL (reference sequence). CDR3 in amino acids: CASSQGTLNQPQHF. The CDR3, as DNA: TGTGCCAGCAGCCAAGGGACCCTCAATCAGCCCCAGCATTTT.